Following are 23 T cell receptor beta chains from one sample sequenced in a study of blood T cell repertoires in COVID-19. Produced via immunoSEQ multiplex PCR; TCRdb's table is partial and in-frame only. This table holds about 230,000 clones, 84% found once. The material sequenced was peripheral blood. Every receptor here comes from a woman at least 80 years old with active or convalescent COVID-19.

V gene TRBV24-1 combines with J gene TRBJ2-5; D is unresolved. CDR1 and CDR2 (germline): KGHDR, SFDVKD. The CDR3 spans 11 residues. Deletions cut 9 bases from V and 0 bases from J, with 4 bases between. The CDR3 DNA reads TGTGCCACCTCTAACCAAGAGACCCAGTACTTC. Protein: CATSNQETQYF.

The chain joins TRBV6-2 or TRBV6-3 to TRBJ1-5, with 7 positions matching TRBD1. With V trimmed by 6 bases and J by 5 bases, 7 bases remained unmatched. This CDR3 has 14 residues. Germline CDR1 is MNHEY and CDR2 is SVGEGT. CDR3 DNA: TGTGCCAGCAGCGACAGGGTGGAGGATCAGCCCCAGCATTTT. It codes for CASSDRVEDQPQHF.

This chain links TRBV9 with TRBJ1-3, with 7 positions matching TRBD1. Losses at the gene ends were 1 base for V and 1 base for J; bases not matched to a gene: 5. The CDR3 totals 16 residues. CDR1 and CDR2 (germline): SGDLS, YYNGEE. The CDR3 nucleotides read TGTGCCAGCAGCGTATCGACAGGGAAATCTGGAAACACCATATATTTT. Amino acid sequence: CASSVSTGKSGNTIYF.

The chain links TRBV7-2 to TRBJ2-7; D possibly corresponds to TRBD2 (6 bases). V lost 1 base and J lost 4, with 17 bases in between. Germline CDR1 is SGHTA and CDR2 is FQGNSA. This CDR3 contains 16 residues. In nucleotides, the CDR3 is TGTGCCAGCAGCTTAGAGGTTAGCGGAACTCGGTACGAGCAGTACTTC. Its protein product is CASSLEVSGTRYEQYF.

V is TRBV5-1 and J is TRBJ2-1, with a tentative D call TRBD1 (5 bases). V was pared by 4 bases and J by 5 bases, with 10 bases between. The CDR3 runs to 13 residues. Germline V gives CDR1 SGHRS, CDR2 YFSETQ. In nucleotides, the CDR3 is TGCGCCAGCAGCCCTTCAGGGAACAATGAGCAGTTCTTC. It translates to CASSPSGNNEQFF.

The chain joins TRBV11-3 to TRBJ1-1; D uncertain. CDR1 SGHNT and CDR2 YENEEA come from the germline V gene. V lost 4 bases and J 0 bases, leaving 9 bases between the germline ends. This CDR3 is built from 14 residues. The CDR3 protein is CASSSSSVNTEAFF. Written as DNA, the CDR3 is TGTGCCAGCAGCTCCTCCTCAGTGAACACTGAAGCTTTCTTT.

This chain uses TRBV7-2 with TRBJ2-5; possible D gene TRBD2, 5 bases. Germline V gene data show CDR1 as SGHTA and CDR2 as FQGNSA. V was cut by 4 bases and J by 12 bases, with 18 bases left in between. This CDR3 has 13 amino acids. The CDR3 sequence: CASSSRADPRKYF. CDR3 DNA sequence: TGTGCCAGCAGCTCGAGGGCTGATCCAAGGAAGTACTTC.

The CDR3 loop reads CASSFATGGRNTIYF. The CDR3 nucleotides read TGTGCCAGCAGCTTTGCGACAGGGGGCAGAAACACCATATATTTT. This rearrangement joins TRBV7-9 to TRBJ1-3, with TRBD1 matching over 10 bases. There are 15 residues in the CDR3. Trimming took 3 bases from V and 5 from J; bases not matched to a gene: 4. The germline V gene encodes CDR1 SEHNR and CDR2 FQNEAQ (reference sequence). Variable domain in full (rest from reference TRBV7-9 and TRBJ1-3): DTGVSQNPRHKITKRGQNVTFRCDPISEHNRLYWYRQTLGQGPEFLTYFQNEAQLEKSRLLSDRFSAERPKGSFSTLEIQRTEQGDSAMYLCASSFATGGRNTIYFGEGSWLTVV.

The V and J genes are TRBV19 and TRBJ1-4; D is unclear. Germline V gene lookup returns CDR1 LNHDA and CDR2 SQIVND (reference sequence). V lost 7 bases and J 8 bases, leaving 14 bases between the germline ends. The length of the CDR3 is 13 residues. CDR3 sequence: CASTSLWREKLFF. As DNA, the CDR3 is TGTGCCAGTACCTCCTTGTGGAGGGAAAAACTGTTTTTT.

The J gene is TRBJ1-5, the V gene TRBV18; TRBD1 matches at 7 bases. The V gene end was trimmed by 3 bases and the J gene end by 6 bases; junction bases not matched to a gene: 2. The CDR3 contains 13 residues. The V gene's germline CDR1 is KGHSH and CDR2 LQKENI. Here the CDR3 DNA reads TGTGCCAGCTCACCTCACAGGGGTCAGCCCCAGCATTTT. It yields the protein CASSPHRGQPQHF.

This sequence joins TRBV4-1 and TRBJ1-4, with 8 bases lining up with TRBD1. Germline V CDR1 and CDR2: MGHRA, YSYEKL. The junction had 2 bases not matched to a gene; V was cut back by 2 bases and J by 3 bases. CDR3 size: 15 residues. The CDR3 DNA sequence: TGCGCCAGCAGCCAACCACAGGGGGCTAATGAAAAACTGTTTTTT. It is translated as CASSQPQGANEKLFF.

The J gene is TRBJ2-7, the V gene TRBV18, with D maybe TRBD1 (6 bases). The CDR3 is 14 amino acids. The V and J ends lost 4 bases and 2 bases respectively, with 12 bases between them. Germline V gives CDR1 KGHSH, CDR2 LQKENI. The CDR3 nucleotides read TGTGCCAGCTCACGGGACAATCTCGCCTACGAGCAGTACTTC. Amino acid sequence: CASSRDNLAYEQYF.

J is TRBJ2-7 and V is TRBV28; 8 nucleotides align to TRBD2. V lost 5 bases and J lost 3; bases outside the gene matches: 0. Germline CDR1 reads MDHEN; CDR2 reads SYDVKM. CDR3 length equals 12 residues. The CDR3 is CASSTSGYEQYF. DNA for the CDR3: TGTGCCAGCAGTACTAGCGGCTACGAGCAGTACTTC.

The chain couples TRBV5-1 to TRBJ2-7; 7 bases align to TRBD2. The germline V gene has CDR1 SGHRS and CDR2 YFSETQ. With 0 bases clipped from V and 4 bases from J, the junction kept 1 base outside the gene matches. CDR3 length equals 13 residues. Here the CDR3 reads CASSLARGYEQYF. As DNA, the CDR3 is TGCGCCAGCAGCTTGGCGCGGGGGTACGAGCAGTACTTC.

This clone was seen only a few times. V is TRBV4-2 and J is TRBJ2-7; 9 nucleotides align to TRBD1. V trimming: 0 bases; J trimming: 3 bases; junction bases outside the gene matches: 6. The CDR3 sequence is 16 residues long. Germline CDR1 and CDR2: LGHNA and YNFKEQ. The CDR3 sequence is CASSQEGTGTDYEQYF. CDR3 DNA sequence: TGTGCCAGCAGCCAAGAGGGGACAGGGACTGACTACGAGCAGTACTTC.

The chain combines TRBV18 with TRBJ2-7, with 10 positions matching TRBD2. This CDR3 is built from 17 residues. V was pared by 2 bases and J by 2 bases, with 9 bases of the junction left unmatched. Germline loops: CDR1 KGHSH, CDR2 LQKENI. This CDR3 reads CASSPGLAGALTYEQYF. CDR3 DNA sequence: TGTGCCAGCTCACCAGGGCTAGCGGGGGCCCTCACCTACGAGCAGTACTTC.

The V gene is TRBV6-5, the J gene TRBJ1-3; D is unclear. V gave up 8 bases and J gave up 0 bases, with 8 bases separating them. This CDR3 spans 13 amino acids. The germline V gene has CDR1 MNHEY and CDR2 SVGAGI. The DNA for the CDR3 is TGTGCCAGCTCGAGTCTCTCTGGAAACACCATATATTTT. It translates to CASSSLSGNTIYF.

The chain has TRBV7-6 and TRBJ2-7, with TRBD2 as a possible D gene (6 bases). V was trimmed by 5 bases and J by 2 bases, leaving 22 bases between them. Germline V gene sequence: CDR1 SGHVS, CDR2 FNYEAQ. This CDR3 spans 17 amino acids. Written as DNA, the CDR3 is TGTGCCAGCAGCCTAGTGGAAGGAGGGATTTCCCCCTACGAGCAGTACTTC. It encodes CASSLVEGGISPYEQYF.

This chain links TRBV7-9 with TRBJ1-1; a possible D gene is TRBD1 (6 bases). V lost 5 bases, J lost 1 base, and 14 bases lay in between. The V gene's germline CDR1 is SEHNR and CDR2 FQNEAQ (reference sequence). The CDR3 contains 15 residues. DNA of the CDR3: TGTGCCAGCAGCCGTGTGGGGGGGCCGAACACTGAAGCTTTCTTT. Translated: CASSRVGGPNTEAFF.

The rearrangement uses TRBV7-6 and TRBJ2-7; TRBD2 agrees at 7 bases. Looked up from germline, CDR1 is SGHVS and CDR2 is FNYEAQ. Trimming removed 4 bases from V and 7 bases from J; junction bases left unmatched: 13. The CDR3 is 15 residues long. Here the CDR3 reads CASSYEQRGALEQYF. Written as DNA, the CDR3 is TGTGCCAGCAGCTACGAACAGCGGGGCGCTTTAGAGCAGTACTTC.

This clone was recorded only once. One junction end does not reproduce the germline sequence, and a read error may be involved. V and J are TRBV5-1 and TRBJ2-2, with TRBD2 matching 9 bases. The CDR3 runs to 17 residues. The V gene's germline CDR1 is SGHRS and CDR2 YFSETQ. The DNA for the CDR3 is TGCGCCAGCAGCTTGTTTTTCAGCGGGGGGAACGCCGGGGAGCTGTTTTTT. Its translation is CASSLFFSGGNAGELFF.

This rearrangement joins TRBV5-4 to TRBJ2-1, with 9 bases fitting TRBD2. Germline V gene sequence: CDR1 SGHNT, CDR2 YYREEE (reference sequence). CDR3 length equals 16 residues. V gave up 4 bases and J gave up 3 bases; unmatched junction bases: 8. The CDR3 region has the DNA TGTGCCAGCAGCGCCGCCGGGACTAGCCTCTACAATGAGCAGTTCTTC. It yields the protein CASSAAGTSLYNEQFF.

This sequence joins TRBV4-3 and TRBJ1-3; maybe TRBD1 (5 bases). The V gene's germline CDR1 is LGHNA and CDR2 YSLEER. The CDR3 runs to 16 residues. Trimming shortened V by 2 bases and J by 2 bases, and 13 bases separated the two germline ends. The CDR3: CASSQQQVPAGNTIYF. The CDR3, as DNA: TGCGCCAGCAGCCAACAACAGGTTCCAGCTGGAAACACCATATATTTT.